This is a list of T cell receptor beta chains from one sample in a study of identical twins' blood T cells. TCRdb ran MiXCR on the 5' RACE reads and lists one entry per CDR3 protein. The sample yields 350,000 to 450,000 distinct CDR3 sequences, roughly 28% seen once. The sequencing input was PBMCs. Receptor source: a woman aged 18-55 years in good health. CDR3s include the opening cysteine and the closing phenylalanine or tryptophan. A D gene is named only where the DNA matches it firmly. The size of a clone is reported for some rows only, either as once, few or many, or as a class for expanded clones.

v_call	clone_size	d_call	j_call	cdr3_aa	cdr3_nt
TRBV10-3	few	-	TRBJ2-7	CAISDTGRSYEQYF	TGTGCCATCAGTGACACAGGCCGATCCTACGAGCAGTACTTC
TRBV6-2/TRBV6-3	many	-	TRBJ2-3	CASTPLGGSTDTQYF	TGTGCCAGCACCCCGCTCGGGGGCAGCACAGATACGCAGTATTTT
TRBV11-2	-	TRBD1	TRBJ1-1	CASSPGQGSLGTEAFF	TGTGCCAGCTCCCCGGGACAGGGCTCTCTCGGCACTGAAGCTTTCTTT
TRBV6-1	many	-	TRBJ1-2	CASSEEMRSGYTF	TGTGCCAGCAGTGAAGAAATGAGGTCTGGCTACACCTTC
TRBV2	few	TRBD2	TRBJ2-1	CASSEVGLAAYNEQFF	TGTGCCAGCAGTGAAGTTGGGCTAGCGGCCTACAATGAGCAGTTCTTC
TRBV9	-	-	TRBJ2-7	CASSPSPGVKYEQYF	TGTGCCAGCAGCCCCTCCCCTGGCGTTAAATACGAGCAGTACTTC
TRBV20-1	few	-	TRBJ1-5	CSARGDQTGNQPQHF	TGCAGTGCTAGGGGGGACCAAACAGGGAATCAGCCCCAGCATTTT
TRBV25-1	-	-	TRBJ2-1	CASSEYGGELNEQFF	TGTGCCAGCAGTGAATATGGCGGGGAACTCAATGAGCAGTTCTTC
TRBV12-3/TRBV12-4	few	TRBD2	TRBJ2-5	CASSSGLAGEASQYF	TGTGCCAGCAGCTCGGGACTAGCGGGGGAAGCGTCCCAGTACTTC
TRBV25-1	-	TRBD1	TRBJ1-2	CASSGGQGENGYTF	TGTGCCAGCAGTGGCGGACAGGGTGAGAACGGCTACACCTTC
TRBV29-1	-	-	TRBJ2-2	CSDPKAASSNTGELFF	TGCAGCGACCCTAAAGCGGCTAGCTCGAACACCGGGGAGCTGTTTTTT
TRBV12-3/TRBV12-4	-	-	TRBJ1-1	CASSSWAGGTEAFF	TGTGCCAGCAGTTCCTGGGCCGGAGGCACTGAAGCTTTCTTT
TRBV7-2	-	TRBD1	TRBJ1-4	CASSLGGGDERLFF	TGTGCCAGCAGCTTAGGAGGGGGCGATGAAAGACTGTTTTTT
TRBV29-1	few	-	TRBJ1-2	CSVGSSGYPNYGYTF	TGCAGCGTTGGTTCATCCGGGTACCCTAACTATGGCTACACCTTC
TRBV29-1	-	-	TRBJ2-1	CSVRNNEQSF	TGCAGCGTCCGCAACAATGAGCAGTCCTTC
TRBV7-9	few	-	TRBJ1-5	CASSLEQSYQPQHF	TGTGCCAGCAGCTTAGAACAGAGCTATCAGCCCCAGCATTTT
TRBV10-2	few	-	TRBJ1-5	CASSESSGPQHF	TGCGCCAGCAGTGAGAGTTCGGGGCCCCAGCATTTT
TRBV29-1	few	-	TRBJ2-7	CSVEGEKYEQYF	TGCAGCGTCGAGGGAGAGAAGTACGAGCAGTACTTC
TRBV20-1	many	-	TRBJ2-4	CSARDVGIAKNIQYF	TGCAGTGCTAGAGATGTGGGGATAGCCAAAAACATTCAGTACTTC
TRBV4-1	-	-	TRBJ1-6	CASSQVDMGFVDSPLHF	TGCGCCAGCAGCCAAGTCGATATGGGGTTTGTGGATTCACCCCTCCACTTT
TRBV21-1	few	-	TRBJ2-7	CASSKEPGFSYEQYF	TGTGCCAGCAGCAAAGAGCCAGGCTTCTCCTACGAGCAGTACTTC
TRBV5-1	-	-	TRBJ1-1	CASSLAGFSNEAFF	TGCGCCAGCAGCTTGGCGGGTTTCAGCAATGAAGCTTTCTTT
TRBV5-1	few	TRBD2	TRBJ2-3	CASSSRTSGRAVPDTQYF	TGCGCCAGCAGCTCGCGGACTAGCGGGAGGGCCGTCCCAGATACGCAGTATTTT
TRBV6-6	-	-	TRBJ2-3	CASSYSYTQYF	TGTGCCAGCAGTTACTCTTATACGCAGTATTTT
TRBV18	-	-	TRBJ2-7	CASSPAPFREQYF	TGTGCCAGCTCACCGGCCCCCTTTCGAGAGCAGTACTTC
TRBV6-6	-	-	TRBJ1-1	CASSYSGEFEAFF	TGTGCCAGCAGTTACTCGGGCGAATTTGAAGCTTTCTTT
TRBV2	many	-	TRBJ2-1	CASSPNSNNEQFF	TGTGCCAGCAGTCCCAACTCCAACAATGAGCAGTTCTTC
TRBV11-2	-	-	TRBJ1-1	CASSLDARGRTEAFF	TGTGCCAGCAGCTTAGATGCCCGAGGGAGGACTGAAGCTTTCTTT
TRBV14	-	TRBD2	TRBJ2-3	CASRQAGTRTYF	TGTGCCAGCAGACAAGCCGGGACTAGGACGTATTTT
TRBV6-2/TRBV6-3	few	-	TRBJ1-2	CASSPLGIYGYTF	TGTGCCAGCAGCCCGTTGGGAATCTATGGCTACACCTTC
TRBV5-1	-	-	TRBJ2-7	CAISLDPWDREVQYF	TGCGCCATCAGCTTGGACCCTTGGGATAGGGAAGTGCAGTACTTC
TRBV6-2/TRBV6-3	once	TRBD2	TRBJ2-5	CASRGKREQETQYF	TGTGCCAGCAGGGGGAAGCGGGAGCAAGAGACCCAGTACTTC
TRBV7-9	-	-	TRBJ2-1	CASSSDEIVEQFF	TGTGCCAGCAGCTCCGACGAAATAGTTGAGCAGTTCTTC
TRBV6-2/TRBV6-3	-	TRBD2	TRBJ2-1	CASTRGRAGNEQFF	TGTGCCAGCACTCGTGGGAGGGCCGGCAATGAGCAGTTCTTC
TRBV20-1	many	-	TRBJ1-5	CSAGRGGQPQHF	TGCAGTGCCGGACGGGGTGGGCAGCCCCAGCATTTT
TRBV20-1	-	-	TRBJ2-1	CSAVPHNEQFF	TGCAGTGCTGTCCCCCACAATGAGCAGTTCTTC
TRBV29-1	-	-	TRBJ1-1	CSVRYRAMNTEAFF	TGCAGCGTTCGGTATAGGGCCATGAACACTGAAGCTTTCTTT
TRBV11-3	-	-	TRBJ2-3	CASSPRRVASEDTQYF	TGTGCCAGCAGTCCCAGACGTGTGGCTTCGGAGGATACGCAGTATTTT
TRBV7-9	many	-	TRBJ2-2	CASILFIVGGELFF	TGTGCCAGCATCCTCTTTATAGTCGGCGGGGAGCTGTTTTTT
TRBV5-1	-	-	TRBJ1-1	CASSLDGIPNTEAFF	TGCGCCAGCAGCTTGGACGGGATACCAAACACTGAAGCTTTCTTT